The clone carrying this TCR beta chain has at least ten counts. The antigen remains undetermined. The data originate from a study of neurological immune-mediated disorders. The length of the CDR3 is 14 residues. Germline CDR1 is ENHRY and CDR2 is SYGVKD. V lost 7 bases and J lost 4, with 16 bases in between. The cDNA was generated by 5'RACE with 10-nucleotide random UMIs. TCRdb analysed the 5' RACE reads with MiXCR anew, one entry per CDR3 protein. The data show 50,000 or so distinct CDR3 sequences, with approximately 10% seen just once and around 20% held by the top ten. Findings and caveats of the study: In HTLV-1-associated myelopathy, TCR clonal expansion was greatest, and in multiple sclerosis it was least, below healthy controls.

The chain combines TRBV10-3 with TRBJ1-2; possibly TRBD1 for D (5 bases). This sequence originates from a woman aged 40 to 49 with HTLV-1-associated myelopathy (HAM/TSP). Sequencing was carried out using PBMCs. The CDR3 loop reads CAIILPSRAYGYTF. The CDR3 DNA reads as TGTGCCATCATACTCCCCTCCAGGGCCTATGGCTACACCTTC.